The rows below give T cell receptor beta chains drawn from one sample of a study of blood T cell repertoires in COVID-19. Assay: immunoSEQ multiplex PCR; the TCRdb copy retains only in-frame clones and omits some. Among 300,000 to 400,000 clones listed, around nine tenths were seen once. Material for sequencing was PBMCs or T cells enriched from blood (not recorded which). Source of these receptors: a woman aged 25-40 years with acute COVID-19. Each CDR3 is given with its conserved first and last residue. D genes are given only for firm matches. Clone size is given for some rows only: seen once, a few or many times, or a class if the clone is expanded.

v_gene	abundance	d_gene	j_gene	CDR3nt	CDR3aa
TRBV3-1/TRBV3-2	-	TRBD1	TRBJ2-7	TGTGCCAGCAGCCAAGCGGGACAGGGGATTTACGAGCAGTACTTC	CASSQAGQGIYEQYF
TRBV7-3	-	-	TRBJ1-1	TGTGCCAGCAGACCCGACGGAGGGCCGAGCGCTTTCTTT	CASRPDGGPSAFF
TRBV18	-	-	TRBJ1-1	TGTGCCAGCTCACCAACAGGGCTGGCGAACACTGAAGCTTTCTTT	CASSPTGLANTEAFF
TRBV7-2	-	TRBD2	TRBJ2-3	TGTGCCAGCAGGAGCGGGGGGGCGAAAGATACGCAGTATTTT	CASRSGGAKDTQYF
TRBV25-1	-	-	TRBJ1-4	TGTGCCAGCAGTGAGCCTTCGGGGGGAGGTAATGAAAAACTGTTTTTT	CASSEPSGGGNEKLFF
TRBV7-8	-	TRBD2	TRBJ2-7	TGTGCCAGCAGCCCGCAGCGGGAACTTCACTTC	CASSPQRELHF
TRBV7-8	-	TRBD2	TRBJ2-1	TGTGCCAGCAGCTTAGAACTGTTGGCGGGGGTATCCTTCAATGAGCAGTTCTTC	CASSLELLAGVSFNEQFF
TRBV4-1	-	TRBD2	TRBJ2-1	TGCGCCAGCAGCCAAGATCAAAAGCGGGGGGCCGTCAATGAGCAGTTCTTC	CASSQDQKRGAVNEQFF
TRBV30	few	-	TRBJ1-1	TGTGCCTGGACTTGGGGGGGCAGGGACACTGAAGCTTTCTTT	CAWTWGGRDTEAFF
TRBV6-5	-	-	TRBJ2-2	TGTGCCAGCAGTTACTTGACAGAGACGAACACCGGGGAGCTGTTTTTT	CASSYLTETNTGELFF
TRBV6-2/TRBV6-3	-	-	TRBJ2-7	TGTGCCAGCAGTTACCCTCTTTTTACACGGGACCCAGGGGTCTTCTACGAGCAGTACTTC	CASSYPLFTRDPGVFYEQYF
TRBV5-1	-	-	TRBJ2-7	TGCGCCAGCAGCTTTACTACAGGGAACGAGCAGTACTTC	CASSFTTGNEQYF
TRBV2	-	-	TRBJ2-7	TGTGCCAGCAGTGTAGGTCTAGCGTACGAGCAGTACTTC	CASSVGLAYEQYF
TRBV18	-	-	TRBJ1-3	TGTGCCAGCTCACCAGGGGCAGCAGATTTCTCTGGAAACACCATATATTTT	CASSPGAADFSGNTIYF
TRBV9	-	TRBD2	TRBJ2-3	TGTGCCAGCAGCTCCCCCCGGGGACTAGCGGACACAGATACGCAGTATTTT	CASSSPRGLADTDTQYF
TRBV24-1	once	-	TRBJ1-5	TGTGCCACCAGTGAAGGCAGGGGAGTTAGCAATCAGCCCCAGCATTTT	CATSEGRGVSNQPQHF
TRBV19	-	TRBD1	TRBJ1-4	TGTGCCAGTAGTACCGGGACAGGGAATGAAAAACTGTTTTTT	CASSTGTGNEKLFF
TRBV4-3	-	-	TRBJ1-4	TGCGCCAGCAGCCCCGAGGATAATGAAAAACTGTTTTTT	CASSPEDNEKLFF
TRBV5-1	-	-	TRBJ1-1	TGCGCCAGCAGCCCCCCGGGGGGGGGCACTGAAGCTTTCTTT	CASSPPGGGTEAFF
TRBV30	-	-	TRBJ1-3	TGTGCCTGGAGTGTACTCATCTCTGGAAACACCATATATTTT	CAWSVLISGNTIYF
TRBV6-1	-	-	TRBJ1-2	TGTGCCAGCAGTGAAGTGGCAGGGGATGGCTACACCTTC	CASSEVAGDGYTF
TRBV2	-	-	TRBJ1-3	TGTGCCAGCAGTGAAGTTGGGTGGAGGGACACCATATATTTT	CASSEVGWRDTIYF
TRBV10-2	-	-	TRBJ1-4	TGCGCCAGCAGGGAGGAGACCTGGGGGGTTGAAAAACTGTTTTTT	CASREETWGVEKLFF
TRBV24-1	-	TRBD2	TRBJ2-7	TGTGCCACCAGTGACCCCGGGAGTAGCGGGGACGAGCAGTACTTC	CATSDPGSSGDEQYF
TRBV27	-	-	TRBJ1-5	TGTGCCAGCAGTCCCCGCGGGGGCGGTCAGCCCCAGCATTTT	CASSPRGGGQPQHF
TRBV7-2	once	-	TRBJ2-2	TGTGCCAGCAGCCCAGGCTTGAACACCGGGGAGCTGTTTTTT	CASSPGLNTGELFF
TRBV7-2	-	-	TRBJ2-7	TGTGCCAGCAGCTTACCCCCGTCGGTCCCCCACTACGAGCAGTACTTC	CASSLPPSVPHYEQYF
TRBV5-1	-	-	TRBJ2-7	TGCGCCAGCAGCCCCCAGGATTCCTACGAGCAGTACTTC	CASSPQDSYEQYF
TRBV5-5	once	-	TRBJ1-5	TGTGCCAGCAGCTTGGGCTTTCTCGGGGATCAGCCCCAGCATTTT	CASSLGFLGDQPQHF
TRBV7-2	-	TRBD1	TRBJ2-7	TGTGCCAGCAGCTTAGGTAGGGGGCTCCGGGAGCAGTACTTC	CASSLGRGLREQYF
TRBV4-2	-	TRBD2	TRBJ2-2	TGTGCCAGCAGCCGCAGATTACGGGGGGAATCCTCCGGGGAGCTGTTTTTT	CASSRRLRGESSGELFF
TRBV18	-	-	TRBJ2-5	TGTGCCAGCTCACGAAACAGGGATACTCGGGAGACCCAGTACTTC	CASSRNRDTRETQYF
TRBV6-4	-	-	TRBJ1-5	TGTGCCAGCAGCCCAGGGCTGAAAAGACGGTCCGGTCAGCCCCAGCATTTT	CASSPGLKRRSGQPQHF
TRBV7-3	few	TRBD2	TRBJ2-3	TGTGCCAGCAGCTTAATGGGGTTTAGCGGGGTTAGCACAGATACGCAGTATTTT	CASSLMGFSGVSTDTQYF
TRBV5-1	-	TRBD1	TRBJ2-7	TGCGCCAGCAGCTCCAGCCCAGGACAGGGGAAGGTCTACGAGCAGTACTTC	CASSSSPGQGKVYEQYF
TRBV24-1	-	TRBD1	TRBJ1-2	TGTGCCACCAGTCGACAGGGTTCGTCAGGCTACACCTTC	CATSRQGSSGYTF
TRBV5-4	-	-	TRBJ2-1	TGTGCCAGCAGCTCGGCGGGCACATCTGGGGAGCAGTTCTTC	CASSSAGTSGEQFF
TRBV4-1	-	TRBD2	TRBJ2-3	TGCGCCAGCAGCCAAGTAAACGCGGGGGGGCTCCCAGATACGCAGTATTTT	CASSQVNAGGLPDTQYF
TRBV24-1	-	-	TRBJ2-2	TGTGCCACCAGTCAGACTGACACCGGGGAGCTGTTTTTT	CATSQTDTGELFF
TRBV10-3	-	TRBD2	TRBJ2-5	TGTGCCATCAGTGAAGGGACTAGCTCGGCAGAGACCCAGTACTTC	CAISEGTSSAETQYF
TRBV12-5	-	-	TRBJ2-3	TGTGCTAGTGCAGGCGAAGATACGCAGTATTTT	CASAGEDTQYF
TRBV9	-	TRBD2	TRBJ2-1	TGTGCCAGCAGCGTAGCTGGCCGGGGGGGATCCTACAATGAGCAGTTCTTC	CASSVAGRGGSYNEQFF
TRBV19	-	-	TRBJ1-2	TGTGCCAGTCGTGAGCCTAACTATGGCTACACCTTC	CASREPNYGYTF
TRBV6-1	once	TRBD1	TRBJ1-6	TGTGCCAGCAGTGAGGACAGGGCCCATTCACCCCTCCACTTT	CASSEDRAHSPLHF
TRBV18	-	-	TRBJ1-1	TGTGCCAGCTCACCATTTGTGAGCGGAGCCGCTGAAGCTTTCTTT	CASSPFVSGAAEAFF
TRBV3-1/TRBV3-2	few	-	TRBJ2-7	TGTGCCAGCAGCCAAGATCCGGGATTACTCGACGAGCAGTACTTC	CASSQDPGLLDEQYF
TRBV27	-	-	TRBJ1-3	TGTGCCAGCAGACAAACGGGGGGGTTAGGTGGAAACACCATATATTTT	CASRQTGGLGGNTIYF
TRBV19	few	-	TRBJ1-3	TGTGCCTCGGGCGCGGGAGGAAACACCATATATTTT	CASGAGGNTIYF